This TCR beta chain was recovered during a study of shared clonotypes between healthy human individuals. Naive CD8 cells lacked CD45RO, underwent positive selection for CCR7 and left out terminally differentiated effector memory CD45RA+ cells. Free of recent acute infections or vaccinations, the donors were healthy HIV-negative adults. In the original analysis: ImmunoSEQ sequences covered only the junction and lacked quality scores; filtering therefore differed. Data came from immunoSEQ multiplex PCR; TCRdb stores just in-frame clones and leaves some out. The V and J calls and clone size were taken over from that table, and D and trimming were inferred from the DNA. The repertoire consists of some 2,100,000 clones, with about 92% occurring once and the leading ten covering 1.5% to 2%. The receptor was isolated from a man aged 18 to 30 in good health. Some clones in this sample may be carry-over from other donors' samples. The source material was naive CD8+ T cells from PBMCs.

CDR3: CASTPGLAGVHEQYF. The CDR3 coding sequence is TGTGCCAGCACCCCGGGACTAGCGGGAGTCCACGAGCAGTACTTC. The chain combines TRBV7-9 with TRBJ2-7, with 14 bases lining up with TRBD2. Trimming at V came to 7 bases and at J to 5 bases, leaving 7 bases not matched to a gene. The germline CDR1 and CDR2 sequences are SEHNR and FQNEAQ (reference sequence). CDR3 length: 15 amino acids.